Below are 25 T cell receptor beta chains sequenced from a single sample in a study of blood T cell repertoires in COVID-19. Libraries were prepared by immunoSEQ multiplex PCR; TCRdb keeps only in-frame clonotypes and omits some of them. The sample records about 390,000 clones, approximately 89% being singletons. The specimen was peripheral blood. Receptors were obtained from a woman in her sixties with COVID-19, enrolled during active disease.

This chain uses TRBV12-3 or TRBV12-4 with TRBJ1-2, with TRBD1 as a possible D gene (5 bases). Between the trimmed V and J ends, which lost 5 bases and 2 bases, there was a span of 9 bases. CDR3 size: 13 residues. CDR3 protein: CASSPDSNYGYTF. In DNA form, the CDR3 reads TGTGCCAGCAGTCCCGACAGCAACTATGGCTACACCTTC.

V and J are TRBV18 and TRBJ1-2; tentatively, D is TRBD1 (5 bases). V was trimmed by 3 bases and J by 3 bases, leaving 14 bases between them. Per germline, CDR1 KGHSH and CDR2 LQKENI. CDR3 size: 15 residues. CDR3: CASSPSTAGDYGYTF. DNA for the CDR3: TGTGCCAGCTCACCTTCGACAGCGGGGGACTATGGCTACACCTTC.

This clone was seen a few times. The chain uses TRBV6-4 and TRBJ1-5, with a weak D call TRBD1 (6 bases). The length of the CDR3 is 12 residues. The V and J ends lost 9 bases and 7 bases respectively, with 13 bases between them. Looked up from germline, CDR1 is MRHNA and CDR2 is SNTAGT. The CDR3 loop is CARRQELQPQHF. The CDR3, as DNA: TGTGCCAGAAGACAGGAACTACAGCCCCAGCATTTT.

The CDR3 loop reads CAISESLKGGGGTEAFF. DNA for the CDR3: TGTGCCATCAGTGAGTCCCTCAAGGGGGGGGGCGGCACTGAAGCTTTCTTT. This chain connects TRBV10-3 to TRBJ1-1; D is perhaps TRBD1 (6 bases). Germline V gene sequence: CDR1 ENHRY, CDR2 SYGVKD. The CDR3 extends over 17 amino acids. V was cut by 0 bases and J by 4 bases, with 18 bases left in between.

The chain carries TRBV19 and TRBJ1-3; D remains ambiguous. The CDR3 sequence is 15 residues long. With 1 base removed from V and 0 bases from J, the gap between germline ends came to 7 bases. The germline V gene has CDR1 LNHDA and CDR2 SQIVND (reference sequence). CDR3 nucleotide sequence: TGTGCCAGTAGTATAGGAGGATACTCTGGAAACACCATATATTTT. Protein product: CASSIGGYSGNTIYF.

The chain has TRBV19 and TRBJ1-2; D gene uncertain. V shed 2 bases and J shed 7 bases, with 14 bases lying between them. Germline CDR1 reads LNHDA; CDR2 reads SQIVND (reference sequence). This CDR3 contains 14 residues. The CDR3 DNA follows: TGTGCCAGTAGTATACTTCGGGAGACTGGTGGCTACACCTTC. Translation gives CASSILRETGGYTF.

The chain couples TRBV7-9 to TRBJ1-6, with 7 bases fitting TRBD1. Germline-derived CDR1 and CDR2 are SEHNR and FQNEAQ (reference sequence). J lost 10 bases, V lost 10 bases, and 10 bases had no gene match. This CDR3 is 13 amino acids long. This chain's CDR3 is CAIWTGRQSPLHF. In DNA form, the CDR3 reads TGTGCCATTTGGACAGGCCGACAGTCACCCCTCCACTTT.

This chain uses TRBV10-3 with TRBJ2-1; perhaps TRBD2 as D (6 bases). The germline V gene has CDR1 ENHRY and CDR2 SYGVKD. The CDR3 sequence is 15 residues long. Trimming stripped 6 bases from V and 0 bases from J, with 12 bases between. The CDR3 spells CAIREAGASYNEQFF. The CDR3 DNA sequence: TGTGCCATCAGAGAAGCGGGCGCCTCCTACAATGAGCAGTTCTTC.

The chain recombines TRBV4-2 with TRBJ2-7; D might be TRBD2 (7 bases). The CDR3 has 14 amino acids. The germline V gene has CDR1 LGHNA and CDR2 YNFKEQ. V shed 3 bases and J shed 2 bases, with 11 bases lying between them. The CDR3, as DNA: TGTGCCAGCAGCCAGGCGGGGGCCACCTACGAGCAGTACTTC. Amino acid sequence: CASSQAGATYEQYF.

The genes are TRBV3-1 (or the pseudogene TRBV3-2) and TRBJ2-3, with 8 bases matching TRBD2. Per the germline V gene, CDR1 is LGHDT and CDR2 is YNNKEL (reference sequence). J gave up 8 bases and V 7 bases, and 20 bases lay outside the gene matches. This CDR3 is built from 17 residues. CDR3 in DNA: TGTGCCAGCAACGGGGGGGGTGGGCCGGTCCCCGGAGTTACGCAGTATTTT. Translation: CASNGGGGPVPGVTQYF.

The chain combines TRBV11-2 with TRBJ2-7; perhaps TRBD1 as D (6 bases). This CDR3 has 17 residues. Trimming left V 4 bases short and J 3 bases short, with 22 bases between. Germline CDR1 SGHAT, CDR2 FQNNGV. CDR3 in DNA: TGTGCCAGCAGCTCTCCGCTGGCGCCTACAGGGATCTACGAGCAGTACTTC. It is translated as CASSSPLAPTGIYEQYF.

This CDR3 is CASSGRAAGEYNEQFF. CDR3 DNA: TGTGCCAGCAGCGGAAGGGCAGCGGGGGAATACAATGAGCAGTTCTTC. V gene TRBV9 combines with J gene TRBJ2-1; 8 bases line up with TRBD2. The CDR3 sequence is 16 residues long. Trimming removed 3 bases from V and 4 bases from J; junction bases left unmatched: 9. Germline loops: CDR1 SGDLS, CDR2 YYNGEE.

This CDR3 is CASSKGRQGEVAEAFF. In DNA, the CDR3 is TGTGCCAGCAGCAAAGGACGACAGGGGGAAGTTGCTGAAGCTTTCTTT. This rearrangement joins TRBV21-1 to TRBJ1-1; TRBD1 reflects the table's D call only, with no check against the DNA. TRBV21-1 is reported as a pseudogene. This CDR3 contains 16 residues.

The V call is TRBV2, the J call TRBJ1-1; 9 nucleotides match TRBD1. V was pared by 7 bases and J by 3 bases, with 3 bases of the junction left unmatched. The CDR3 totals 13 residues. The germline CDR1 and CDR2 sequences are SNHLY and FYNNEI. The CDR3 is CASMDRGHTEAFF. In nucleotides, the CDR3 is TGTGCCAGCATGGACAGGGGTCACACTGAAGCTTTCTTT.

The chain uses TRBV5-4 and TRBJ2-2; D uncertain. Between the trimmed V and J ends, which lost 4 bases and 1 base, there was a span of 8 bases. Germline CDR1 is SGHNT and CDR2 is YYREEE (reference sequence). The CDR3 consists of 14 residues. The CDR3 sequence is CASSHTQNTGELFF. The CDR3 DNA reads TGTGCCAGCAGCCACACGCAGAACACCGGGGAGCTGTTTTTT.

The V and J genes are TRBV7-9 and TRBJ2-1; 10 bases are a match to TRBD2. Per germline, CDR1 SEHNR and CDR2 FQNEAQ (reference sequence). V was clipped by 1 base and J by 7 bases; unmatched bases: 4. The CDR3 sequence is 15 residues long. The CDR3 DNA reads TGTGCCAGCAGCTTAGGAGCGGGGGGGCGGAATGAGCAGTTCTTC. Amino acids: CASSLGAGGRNEQFF.

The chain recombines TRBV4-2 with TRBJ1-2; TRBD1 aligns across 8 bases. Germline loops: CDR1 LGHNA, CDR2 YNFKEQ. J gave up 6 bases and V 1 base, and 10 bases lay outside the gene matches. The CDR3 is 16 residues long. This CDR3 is CASSQGGTGGMDGYTF. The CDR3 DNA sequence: TGTGCCAGCAGCCAAGGGGGAACAGGGGGTATGGATGGCTACACCTTC.

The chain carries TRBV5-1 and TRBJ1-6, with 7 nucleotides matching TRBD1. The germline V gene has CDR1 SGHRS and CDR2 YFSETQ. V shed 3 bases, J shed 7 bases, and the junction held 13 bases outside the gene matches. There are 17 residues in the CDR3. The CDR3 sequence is CASSSYPGQPLNSPLHF. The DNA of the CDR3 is TGCGCCAGCAGCTCCTACCCGGGACAGCCACTCAATTCACCCCTCCACTTT. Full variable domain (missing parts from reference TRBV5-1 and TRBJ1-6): KAGVTQTPRYLIKTRGQQVTLSCSPISGHRSVSWYQQTPGQGLQFLFEYFSETQRNKGNFPGRFSGRQFSNSRSEMNVSTLELGDSALYLCASSSYPGQPLNSPLHFGNGTRLTVT.

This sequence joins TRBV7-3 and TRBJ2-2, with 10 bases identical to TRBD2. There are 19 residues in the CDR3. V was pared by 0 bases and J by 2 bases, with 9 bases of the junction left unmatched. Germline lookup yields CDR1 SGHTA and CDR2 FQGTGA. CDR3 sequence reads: CASSLTGLAGDLNTGELFF. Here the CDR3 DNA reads TGTGCCAGCAGCTTAACAGGCCTAGCGGGGGACCTTAACACCGGGGAGCTGTTTTTT.

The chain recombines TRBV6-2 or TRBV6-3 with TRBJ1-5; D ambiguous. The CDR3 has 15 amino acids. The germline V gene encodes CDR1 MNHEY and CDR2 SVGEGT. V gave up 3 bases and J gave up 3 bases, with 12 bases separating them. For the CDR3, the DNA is TGTGCCAGCAGTTATCGGTTTGCGGACAATCAGCCCCAGCATTTT. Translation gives CASSYRFADNQPQHF.

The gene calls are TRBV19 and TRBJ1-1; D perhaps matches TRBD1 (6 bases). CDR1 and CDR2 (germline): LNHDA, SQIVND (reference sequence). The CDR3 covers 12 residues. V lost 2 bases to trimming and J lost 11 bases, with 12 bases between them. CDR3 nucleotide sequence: TGTGCCAGTAGTATACAGGGGAGACGGGCTTTCTTT. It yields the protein CASSIQGRRAFF. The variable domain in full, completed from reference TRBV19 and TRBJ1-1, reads DGGITQSPKYLFRKEGQNVTLSCEQNLNHDAMYWYRQDPGQGLRLIYYSQIVNDFQKGDIAEGYSVSREKKESFPLTVTSAQKNPTAFYLCASSIQGRRAFFGQGTRLTVV.

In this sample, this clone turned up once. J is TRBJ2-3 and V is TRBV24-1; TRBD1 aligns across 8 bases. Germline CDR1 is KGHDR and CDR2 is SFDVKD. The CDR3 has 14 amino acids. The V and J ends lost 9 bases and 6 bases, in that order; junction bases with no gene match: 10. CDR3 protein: CATGGQAQKDTQYF. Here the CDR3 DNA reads TGTGCCACCGGGGGACAGGCCCAGAAGGATACGCAGTATTTT.

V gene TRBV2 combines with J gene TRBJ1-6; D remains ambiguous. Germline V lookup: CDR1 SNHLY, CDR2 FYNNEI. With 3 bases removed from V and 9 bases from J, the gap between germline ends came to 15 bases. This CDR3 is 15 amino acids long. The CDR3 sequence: CASSDQAPSSSPLHF. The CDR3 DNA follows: TGTGCCAGCAGTGATCAGGCACCATCGAGTTCACCCCTCCACTTT.

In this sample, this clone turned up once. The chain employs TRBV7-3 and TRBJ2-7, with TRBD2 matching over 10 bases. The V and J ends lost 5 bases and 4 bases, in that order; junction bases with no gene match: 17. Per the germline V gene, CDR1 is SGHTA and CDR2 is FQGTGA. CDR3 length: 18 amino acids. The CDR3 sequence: CASSPYALAGGLVYEQYF. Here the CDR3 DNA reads TGTGCCAGCAGCCCCTACGCGTTAGCGGGGGGCCTTGTTTACGAGCAGTACTTC.

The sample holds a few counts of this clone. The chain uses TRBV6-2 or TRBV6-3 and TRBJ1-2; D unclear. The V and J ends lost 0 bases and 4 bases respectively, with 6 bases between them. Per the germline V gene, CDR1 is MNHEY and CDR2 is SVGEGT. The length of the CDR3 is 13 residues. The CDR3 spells CASSYSRGYGYTF. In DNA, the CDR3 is TGTGCCAGCAGTTACTCTCGGGGCTATGGCTACACCTTC.